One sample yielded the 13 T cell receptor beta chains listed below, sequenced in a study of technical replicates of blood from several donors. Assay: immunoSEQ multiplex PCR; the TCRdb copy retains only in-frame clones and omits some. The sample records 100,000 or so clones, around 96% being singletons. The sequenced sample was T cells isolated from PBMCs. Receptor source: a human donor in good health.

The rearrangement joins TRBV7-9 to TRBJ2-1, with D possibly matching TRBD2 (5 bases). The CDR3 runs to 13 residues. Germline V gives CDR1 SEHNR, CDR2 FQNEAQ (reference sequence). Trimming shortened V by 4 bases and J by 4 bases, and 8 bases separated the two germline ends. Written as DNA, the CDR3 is TGTGCCAGCAGCTCGACTATATACAATGAGCAGTTCTTC. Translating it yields CASSSTIYNEQFF.

Here the CDR3 reads CASSEGAGKTGELFF. The CDR3 DNA follows: TGTGCCAGCAGCGAGGGGGCGGGAAAAACCGGGGAGCTGTTTTTT. This chain links TRBV9 with TRBJ2-2; tentative D call: TRBD1 (7 bases). Trimming cost V 3 bases and J 5 bases, with 14 bases left between them. The CDR3 sequence is 15 residues long. Germline V gene data show CDR1 as SGDLS and CDR2 as YYNGEE.

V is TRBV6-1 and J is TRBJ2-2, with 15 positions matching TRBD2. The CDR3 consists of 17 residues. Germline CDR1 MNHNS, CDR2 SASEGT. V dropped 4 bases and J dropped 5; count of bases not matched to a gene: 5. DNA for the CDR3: TGTGCCAGCAGTGGGCTGGGACTAGCGGGAGGTACCGGGGAGCTGTTTTTT. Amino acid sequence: CASSGLGLAGGTGELFF.

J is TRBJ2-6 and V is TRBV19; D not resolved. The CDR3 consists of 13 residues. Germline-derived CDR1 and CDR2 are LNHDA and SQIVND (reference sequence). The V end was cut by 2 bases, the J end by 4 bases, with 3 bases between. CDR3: CASSISGANVLTF. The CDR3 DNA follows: TGTGCCAGTAGTATATCGGGGGCCAACGTCCTGACTTTC.

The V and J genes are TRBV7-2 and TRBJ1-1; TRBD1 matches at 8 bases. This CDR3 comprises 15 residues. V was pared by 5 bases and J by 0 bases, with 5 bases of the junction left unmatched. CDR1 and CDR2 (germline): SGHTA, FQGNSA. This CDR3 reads CASSIQGGVNTEAFF. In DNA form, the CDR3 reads TGTGCCAGCAGCATACAGGGGGGGGTGAACACTGAAGCTTTCTTT.

CDR3: CASISQGNSYEQYF. The CDR3 DNA reads as TGTGCCAGCATATCTCAGGGGAACTCCTACGAGCAGTACTTC. The V call is TRBV7-9, the J call TRBJ2-7; D may be TRBD1 (6 bases). Trimming cost V 7 bases and J 0 bases, with 13 bases left between them. The germline V gene encodes CDR1 SEHNR and CDR2 FQNEAQ (reference sequence). This CDR3 is built from 14 residues.

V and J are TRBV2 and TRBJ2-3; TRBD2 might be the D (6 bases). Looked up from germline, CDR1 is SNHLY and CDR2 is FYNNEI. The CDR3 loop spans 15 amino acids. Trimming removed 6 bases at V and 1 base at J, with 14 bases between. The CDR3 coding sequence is TGTGCCAGCAGCCCTAGGGCTAGCGGCACAGATACGCAGTATTTT. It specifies CASSPRASGTDTQYF.

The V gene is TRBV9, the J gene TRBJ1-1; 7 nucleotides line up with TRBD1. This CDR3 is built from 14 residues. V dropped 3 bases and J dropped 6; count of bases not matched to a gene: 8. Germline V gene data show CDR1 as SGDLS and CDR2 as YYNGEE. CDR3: CASSAHLTGAEAFF. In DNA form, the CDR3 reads TGTGCCAGCAGCGCTCACCTAACAGGGGCTGAAGCTTTCTTT.

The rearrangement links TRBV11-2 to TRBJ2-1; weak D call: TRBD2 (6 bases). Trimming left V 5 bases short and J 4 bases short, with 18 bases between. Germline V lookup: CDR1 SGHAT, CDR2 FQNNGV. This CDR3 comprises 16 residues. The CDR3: CASSPGAGTVYNEQFF. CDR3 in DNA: TGTGCCAGCAGCCCTGGGGCCGGGACTGTTTACAATGAGCAGTTCTTC.

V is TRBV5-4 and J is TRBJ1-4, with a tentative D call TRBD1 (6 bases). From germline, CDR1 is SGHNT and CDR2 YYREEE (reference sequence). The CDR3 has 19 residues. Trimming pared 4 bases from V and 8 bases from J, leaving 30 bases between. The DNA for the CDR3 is TGTGCCAGCAGCGGTAGGGGTACAGGGAAGCCAGTAGCAGAAGAAAAACTGTTTTTT. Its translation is CASSGRGTGKPVAEEKLFF.

Here the CDR3 reads CASSQGQSQETQYF. The CDR3 nucleotides are TGCGCCAGCAGCCAGGGACAGTCACAAGAGACCCAGTACTTC. V and J are TRBV4-3 and TRBJ2-5; 7 bases fit TRBD1. V shed 3 bases, J shed 2 bases, and the junction held 3 bases outside the gene matches. The CDR3 is made up of 14 amino acids. Germline lookup yields CDR1 LGHNA and CDR2 YSLEER.

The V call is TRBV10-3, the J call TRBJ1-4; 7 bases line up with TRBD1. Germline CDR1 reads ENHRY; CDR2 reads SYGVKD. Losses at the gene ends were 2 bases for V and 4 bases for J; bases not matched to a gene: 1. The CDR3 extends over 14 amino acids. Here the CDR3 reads CAISEDRDNEKLFF. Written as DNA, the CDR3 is TGTGCCATCAGTGAGGACAGGGATAATGAAAAACTGTTTTTT.

CDR3 in amino acids: CASSLSSGGNSYNEQFF. CDR3 nucleotide sequence: TGCGCCAGCAGCTTGTCGTCGGGAGGTAACTCCTACAATGAGCAGTTCTTC. The V and J genes are TRBV5-1 and TRBJ2-1; 7 bases align to TRBD2. V was clipped by 1 base and J by 0 bases; unmatched bases: 7. The V gene's germline CDR1 is SGHRS and CDR2 YFSETQ. This CDR3 is built from 17 residues.